This T cell receptor (beta chain) stems from a study of T cell responses to AZD1222 COVID-19 vaccine. Study results and limitations: Just 6 or 7 people given AZD1222 tested seropositive at baseline.

With respect to this clone: Antigen unknown.

Assay: immunoSEQ multiplex PCR; the TCRdb copy retains only in-frame clones and omits some. The sample has approximately 160,000 clones, 90% to 95% seen once. This CDR3 comprises 18 residues. Germline CDR1 reads SGHAT; CDR2 reads FQNNGV. The ends were cut back, 3 bases at V and 4 bases at J, with 24 bases in the middle. The J gene is TRBJ1-2, the V gene TRBV11-2; tentative D call: TRBD1 (6 bases). The sequence derives from an adult in good health. This specimen was peripheral blood, taken on day 0 of AZD1222 vaccination. In DNA form, the CDR3 reads TGTGCCAGCAGCTTTAAGCCTCCCAGGGGTCCTACCATCTATGGCTACACCTTC. The encoded protein is CASSFKPPRGPTIYGYTF.